The 5 T cell receptor beta chains presented below share a single source sample, sequenced in a study of blood T cell repertoires in COVID-19. The repertoire was sequenced with immunoSEQ multiplex PCR; TCRdb's copy has only in-frame clones and lacks some. The sample yields over 95,000 clones, about 85% seen once. The sample consisted of peripheral blood. Source of these receptors: a human donor in a cohort sampled during active COVID-19.

This clone was counted a few times. J is TRBJ1-2 and V is TRBV9; D perhaps matches TRBD1 (6 bases). Germline CDR1 SGDLS, CDR2 YYNGEE. V lost 3 bases to trimming and J lost 2 bases, with 11 bases between them. The CDR3 is 14 residues long. The CDR3 coding sequence is TGTGCCAGCAGCGCCGGCCAGGGGAACTATGGCTACACCTTC. It encodes CASSAGQGNYGYTF. Looking up the rest from reference TRBV9 and TRBJ1-2 gives the full variable domain: DSGVTQTPKHLITATGQRVTLRCSPRSGDLSVYWYQQSLDQGLQFLIQYYNGEERAKGNILERFSAQQFPDLHSELNLSSLELGDSALYFCASSAGQGNYGYTFGSGTRLTVV.

The chain combines TRBV7-6 with TRBJ1-1; D not certain. Trimming pared 0 bases from V and 7 bases from J, leaving 9 bases between. Germline CDR1 and CDR2: SGHVS and FNYEAQ. This CDR3 contains 13 residues. CDR3 protein: CASSLAAEVEAFF. DNA of the CDR3: TGTGCCAGCAGCTTAGCGGCGGAGGTTGAAGCTTTCTTT.

The rearrangement uses TRBV10-2 and TRBJ1-1, with 8 positions matching TRBD1. From germline, CDR1 is WSHSY and CDR2 SAAADI. The length of the CDR3 is 14 residues. With 7 bases clipped from V and 4 bases from J, the junction kept 8 bases outside the gene matches. The CDR3: CASMLRQGATEAFF. DNA for the CDR3: TGCGCCAGCATGTTGAGGCAGGGGGCCACTGAAGCTTTCTTT.

The genes are TRBV19 and TRBJ2-3; 10 bases are a match to TRBD2. In germline, CDR1 is LNHDA, CDR2 SQIVND (reference sequence). The CDR3 totals 15 residues. J lost 4 bases, V lost 5 bases, and 6 bases had no gene match. The CDR3 here is CASSSLSGRPDTQYF. CDR3 DNA sequence: TGTGCCAGTAGTTCGCTTAGCGGGAGGCCAGATACGCAGTATTTT.

This chain joins TRBV27 and TRBJ1-5; 8 positions agree with TRBD1. The CDR3 extends over 16 amino acids. Trimming removed 0 bases from V and 4 bases from J; junction bases left unmatched: 5. Germline V gene data show CDR1 as MNHEY and CDR2 as SMNVEV (reference sequence). This CDR3 is CASSLSGQGRNQPQHF. The CDR3 DNA reads TGTGCCAGCAGTTTATCTGGACAGGGACGAAATCAGCCCCAGCATTTT.